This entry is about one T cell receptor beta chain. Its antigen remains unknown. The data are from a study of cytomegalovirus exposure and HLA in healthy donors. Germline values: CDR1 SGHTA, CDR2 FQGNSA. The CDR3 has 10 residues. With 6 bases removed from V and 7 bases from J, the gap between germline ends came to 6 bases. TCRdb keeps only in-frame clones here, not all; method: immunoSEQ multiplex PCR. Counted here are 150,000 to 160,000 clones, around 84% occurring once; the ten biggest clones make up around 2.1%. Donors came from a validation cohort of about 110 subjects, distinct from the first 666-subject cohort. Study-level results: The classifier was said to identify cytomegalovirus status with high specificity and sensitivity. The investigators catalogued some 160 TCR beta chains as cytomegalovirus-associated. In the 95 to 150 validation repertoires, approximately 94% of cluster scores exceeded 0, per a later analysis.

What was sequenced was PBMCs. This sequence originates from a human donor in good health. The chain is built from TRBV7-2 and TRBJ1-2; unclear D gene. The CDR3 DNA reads TGTGCCAGCAGACAAAGTGGCTACACCTTC. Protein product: CASRQSGYTF.